This T cell receptor beta chain was retrieved from a study of blood T cell repertoires in COVID-19. Study context: COVID-19 samples from acute and convalescent phases originated in the United States, Italy and Spain. PBMCs, B-cell-depleted T cells, or T cells were the source of the cDNA or gDNA that made up the material.

Trimming left V 1 base short and J 4 bases short, with 11 bases between. CDR3 length: 14 residues. CDR1 is GTSNPN, CDR2 SVGIG, per germline (reference sequence). As originally analysed: The authors estimated nucleated cell counts from reference gene primer amplification. Measured with immunoSEQ multiplex PCR; TCRdb has only the in-frame clones, and not every one. V and J calls and clone size are those listed in that table; D and trimming were worked out from the DNA. The sample includes 250,000 to 400,000 clones, around 86% seen only once; the top ten take 1%. The sequencing input was peripheral blood. This clonotype was sampled from a man aged 50 or older with active or convalescent COVID-19. This chain joins TRBV30 and TRBJ1-3; D is perhaps TRBD1 (5 bases). The CDR3: CAWSAGLSGNTIYF. CDR3 nucleotides: TGTGCCTGGAGTGCGGGACTTTCGGGAAACACCATATATTTT.